Listed below are T cell receptor beta chains from one sample, sequenced in a study of blood T cells in healthy people across ages. One entry per CDR3 protein, called by TCRdb with MiXCR from the 5' RACE reads. Of around 1,900,000 distinct CDR3 sequences listed, about two fifths are singletons. Sequencing used blood. The receptors originated from a human donor in good health. CDR3s include the opening cysteine and the closing phenylalanine or tryptophan. Each record gives: J gene, D gene, clone size, V gene, CDR3 DNA, CDR3 protein. The D gene is left open where the match is weak. Only part of the rows carry a size: once, few, many, or a class if the clone is expanded.

J gene: TRBJ1-4; D gene: .; clone size: few; V gene: TRBV15; CDR3 DNA: TGTGCCACCAGCAGCCGGGGGCACGAGGAAAAACTGTTTTTT; CDR3 protein: CATSSRGHEEKLFF
J gene: TRBJ1-1; D gene: .; clone size: .; V gene: TRBV9; CDR3 DNA: TGTGCCAGCAGCTTCCAGTTCCTCGGTGAAGCTTTCTTT; CDR3 protein: CASSFQFLGEAFF
J gene: TRBJ2-3; D gene: .; clone size: .; V gene: TRBV24-1; CDR3 DNA: TGTGCCACCAGGACAGCCACAGATACGCAGTATTTT; CDR3 protein: CATRTATDTQYF
J gene: TRBJ1-2; D gene: TRBD1; clone size: few; V gene: TRBV5-1; CDR3 DNA: TGCGCCAGCAGCCCCCTTCCGGGACAGGGCCCCCATGGCTACACCTTC; CDR3 protein: CASSPLPGQGPHGYTF
J gene: TRBJ2-3; D gene: .; clone size: few; V gene: TRBV6-6; CDR3 DNA: TGTGCCAGCAATCGGGGCACAATAGCAGATACGCAGTATTTT; CDR3 protein: CASNRGTIADTQYF
J gene: TRBJ2-6; D gene: .; clone size: few; V gene: TRBV9; CDR3 DNA: TGTGCCAGCAGCGTTAACATCGTCTCTGGGGCCAACGTCCTGACTTTC; CDR3 protein: CASSVNIVSGANVLTF
J gene: TRBJ2-3; D gene: .; clone size: .; V gene: TRBV7-9; CDR3 DNA: TGTGCCGGCAGTACATCCACAGATACGCAGTATTTT; CDR3 protein: CAGSTSTDTQYF
J gene: TRBJ1-2; D gene: .; clone size: .; V gene: TRBV7-9; CDR3 DNA: TGTGCCAGCAGCCTCATCTCTTGGGGCTATGGCTACACCTTC; CDR3 protein: CASSLISWGYGYTF
J gene: TRBJ1-5; D gene: TRBD1; clone size: few; V gene: TRBV4-2; CDR3 DNA: TGTGCCAGCAGCCAACCCAACGGACAGGATTGGCAGCCCCGGCATTTT; CDR3 protein: CASSQPNGQDWQPRHF
J gene: TRBJ2-7; D gene: TRBD1; clone size: few; V gene: TRBV7-2; CDR3 DNA: TGTGCCAGCAGCTTTCTTCCCGGGACAGGTGACATGGAGCAGTACTTC; CDR3 protein: CASSFLPGTGDMEQYF
J gene: TRBJ1-2; D gene: .; clone size: few; V gene: TRBV20-1; CDR3 DNA: TGCAGTGCTAGAGTAAGGGAGGGCTACACCTTC; CDR3 protein: CSARVREGYTF
J gene: TRBJ1-2; D gene: .; clone size: .; V gene: TRBV7-8; CDR3 DNA: TGTGCCACCCAGGGGCAGGGGTATGGCTACACCTTC; CDR3 protein: CATQGQGYGYTF
J gene: TRBJ2-3; D gene: .; clone size: .; V gene: TRBV11-2; CDR3 DNA: TGTGCCAGCAGCTTCGCCCCAATGGGCACAGATACGCAGTATTTT; CDR3 protein: CASSFAPMGTDTQYF
J gene: TRBJ1-5; D gene: .; clone size: .; V gene: TRBV20-1; CDR3 DNA: TGCAGTGCTAGATGGGGTGGGGCGGGTAGCAATCAGCCCCAGCATTTT; CDR3 protein: CSARWGGAGSNQPQHF
J gene: TRBJ1-1; D gene: .; clone size: .; V gene: TRBV27; CDR3 DNA: TGTGCCAGCAGTTTCGGGAGGGGTTGGACTGAAGCTTTCTTT; CDR3 protein: CASSFGRGWTEAFF
J gene: TRBJ2-7; D gene: .; clone size: few; V gene: TRBV20-1; CDR3 DNA: TGCAGTGCTAGAGTACCGCAGACCTACGAGCAGTACTTC; CDR3 protein: CSARVPQTYEQYF
J gene: TRBJ2-3; D gene: .; clone size: many; V gene: TRBV7-2; CDR3 DNA: TGTGCCAGCAGCCCAGTTCGGGCGACAGATACGCAGTATTTT; CDR3 protein: CASSPVRATDTQYF
J gene: TRBJ1-6; D gene: .; clone size: .; V gene: TRBV12-3/TRBV12-4; CDR3 DNA: TGTGCCAGCAGCGTAAGAGGAACCCTCCACTTT; CDR3 protein: CASSVRGTLHF
J gene: TRBJ2-1; D gene: .; clone size: .; V gene: TRBV11-2; CDR3 DNA: TGTGCCAGCAGCACCTCGTGGGGGTACCAAGAGACCCAGTTCTTC; CDR3 protein: CASSTSWGYQETQFF
J gene: TRBJ2-1; D gene: .; clone size: .; V gene: TRBV20-1; CDR3 DNA: TGCAGTGCTAGTGGCGGGATTTCCTACGAGCAGTTCTTC; CDR3 protein: CSASGGISYEQFF
J gene: TRBJ2-5; D gene: TRBD2; clone size: .; V gene: TRBV7-2; CDR3 DNA: TGTGCCAGCACTAGCGGGACCGGAAGAGAGACCCAGTACTTC; CDR3 protein: CASTSGTGRETQYF
J gene: TRBJ1-2; D gene: TRBD1; clone size: .; V gene: TRBV5-6; CDR3 DNA: TGTGTCAGCAGCTTCCCGGGACAGGGGGCTGTTGGCTACACCTTC; CDR3 protein: CVSSFPGQGAVGYTF
J gene: TRBJ2-1; D gene: TRBD2; clone size: once; V gene: TRBV2; CDR3 DNA: TGTGCCAGCAGTGGTGGGAGCGGGGGTTCTAATGAGCAGTTCTTC; CDR3 protein: CASSGGSGGSNEQFF
J gene: TRBJ2-7; D gene: .; clone size: .; V gene: TRBV7-9; CDR3 DNA: TGTGCCAGCAGCCCAAGGGCAGGCTTTGGCAACGAGCAGTACTTC; CDR3 protein: CASSPRAGFGNEQYF
J gene: TRBJ2-1; D gene: TRBD2; clone size: .; V gene: TRBV10-2; CDR3 DNA: TGCGCCAGCGGACAGACTAGCGGGGCCCCCCAGTTCTTC; CDR3 protein: CASGQTSGAPQFF
J gene: TRBJ2-7; D gene: .; clone size: .; V gene: TRBV4-1; CDR3 DNA: TGCGCCAGCGGCCAACTGACAGAGATGTCCTACGAGCAGTACTTC; CDR3 protein: CASGQLTEMSYEQYF
J gene: TRBJ2-5; D gene: .; clone size: .; V gene: TRBV7-2; CDR3 DNA: TGTGCCAGCAGCCCCCGGTCTTACGGCGGGACAGAGACCCAGTACTTC; CDR3 protein: CASSPRSYGGTETQYF
J gene: TRBJ2-5; D gene: .; clone size: .; V gene: TRBV3-1; CDR3 DNA: TGTGCCAGCAGCCAAGAGTGGGAGGCAGAGACCCAGTACTTC; CDR3 protein: CASSQEWEAETQYF
J gene: TRBJ1-1; D gene: TRBD1; clone size: .; V gene: TRBV12-3/TRBV12-4; CDR3 DNA: TGTGCCAGCAGTTTTGGGGGACAGGTCACTGAAGCTTTCTTT; CDR3 protein: CASSFGGQVTEAFF
J gene: TRBJ2-5; D gene: .; clone size: .; V gene: TRBV5-1; CDR3 DNA: TGCGCCAGCAGCTACACCGGGGAGACCCAGTACTTC; CDR3 protein: CASSYTGETQYF